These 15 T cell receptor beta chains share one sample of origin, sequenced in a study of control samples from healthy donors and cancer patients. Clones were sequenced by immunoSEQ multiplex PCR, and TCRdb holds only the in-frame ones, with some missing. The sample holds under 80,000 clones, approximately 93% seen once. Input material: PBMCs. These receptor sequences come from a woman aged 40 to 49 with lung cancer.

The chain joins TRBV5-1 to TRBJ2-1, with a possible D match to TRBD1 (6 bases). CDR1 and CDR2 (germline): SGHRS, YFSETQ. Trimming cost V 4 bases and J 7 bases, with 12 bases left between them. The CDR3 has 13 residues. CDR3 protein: CASSLVGANEQFF. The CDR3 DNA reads TGCGCCAGCAGCCTAGTGGGGGCAAATGAGCAGTTCTTC.

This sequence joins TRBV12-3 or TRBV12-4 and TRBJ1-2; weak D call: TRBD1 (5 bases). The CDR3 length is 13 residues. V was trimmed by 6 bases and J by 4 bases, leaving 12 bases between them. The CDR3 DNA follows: TGTGCCAGCAGCTCAGGAAGGGGCTATGGCTACACCTTC. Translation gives CASSSGRGYGYTF.

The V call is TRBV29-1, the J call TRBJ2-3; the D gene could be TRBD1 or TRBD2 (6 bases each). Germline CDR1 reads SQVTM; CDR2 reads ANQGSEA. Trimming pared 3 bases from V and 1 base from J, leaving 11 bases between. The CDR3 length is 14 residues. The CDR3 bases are TGCAGCGTTGAGGGGGGCCGGGGCACAGATACGCAGTATTTT. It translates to CSVEGGRGTDTQYF.

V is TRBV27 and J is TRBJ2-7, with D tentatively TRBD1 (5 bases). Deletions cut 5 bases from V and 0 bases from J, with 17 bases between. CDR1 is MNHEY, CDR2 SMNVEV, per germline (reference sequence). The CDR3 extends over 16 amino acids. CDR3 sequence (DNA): TGTGCCAGCAGTGTCTACATAGGGGCCAGCTCCTACGAGCAGTACTTC. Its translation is CASSVYIGASSYEQYF.

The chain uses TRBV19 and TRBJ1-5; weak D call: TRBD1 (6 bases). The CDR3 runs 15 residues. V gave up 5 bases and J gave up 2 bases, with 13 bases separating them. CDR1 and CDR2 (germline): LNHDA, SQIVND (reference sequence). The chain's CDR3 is CASSLTGIGNQPQHF. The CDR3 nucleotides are TGTGCCAGTAGTTTAACAGGGATTGGCAATCAGCCCCAGCATTTT.

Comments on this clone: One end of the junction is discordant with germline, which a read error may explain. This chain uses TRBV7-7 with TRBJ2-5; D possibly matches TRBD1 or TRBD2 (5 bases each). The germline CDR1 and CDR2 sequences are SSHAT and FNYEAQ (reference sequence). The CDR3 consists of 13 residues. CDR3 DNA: TGTGCTAGCAGCCGGGACCCTATCGAGACCCAGTACTTC. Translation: CASSRDPIETQYF.

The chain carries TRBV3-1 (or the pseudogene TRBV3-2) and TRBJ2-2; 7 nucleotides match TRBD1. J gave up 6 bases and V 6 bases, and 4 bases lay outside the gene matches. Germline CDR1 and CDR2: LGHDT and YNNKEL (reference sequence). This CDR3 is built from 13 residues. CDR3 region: CASSLQGAGELFF. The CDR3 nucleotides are TGTGCCAGCAGTCTCCAGGGGGCCGGGGAGCTGTTTTTT.

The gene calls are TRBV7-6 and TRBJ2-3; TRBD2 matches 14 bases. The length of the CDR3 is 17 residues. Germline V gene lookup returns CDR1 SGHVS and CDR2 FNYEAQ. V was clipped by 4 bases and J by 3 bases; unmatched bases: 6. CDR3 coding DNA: TGTGCCAGCAGCTCCGTGACTAGCGGGGGGGCAACAGATACGCAGTATTTT. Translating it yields CASSSVTSGGATDTQYF.

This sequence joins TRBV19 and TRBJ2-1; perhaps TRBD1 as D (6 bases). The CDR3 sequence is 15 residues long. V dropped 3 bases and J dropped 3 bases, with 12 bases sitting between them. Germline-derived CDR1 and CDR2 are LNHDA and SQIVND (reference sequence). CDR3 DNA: TGTGCCAGTAGTATTCTGGACAGCCTCTACAATGAGCAGTTCTTC. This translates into CASSILDSLYNEQFF.

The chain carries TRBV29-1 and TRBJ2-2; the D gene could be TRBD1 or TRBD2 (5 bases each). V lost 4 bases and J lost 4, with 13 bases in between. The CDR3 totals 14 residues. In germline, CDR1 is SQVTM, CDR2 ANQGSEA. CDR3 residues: CSVARGDPTGELFF. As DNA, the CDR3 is TGCAGCGTTGCTAGAGGGGACCCCACCGGGGAGCTGTTTTTT.

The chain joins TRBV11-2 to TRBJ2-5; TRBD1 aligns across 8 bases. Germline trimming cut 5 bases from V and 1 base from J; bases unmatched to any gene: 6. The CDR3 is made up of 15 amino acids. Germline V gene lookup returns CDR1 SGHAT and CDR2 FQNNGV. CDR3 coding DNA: TGTGCCAGCAGCAACCCCAGGGGGCCCCAAGAGACCCAGTACTTC. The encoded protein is CASSNPRGPQETQYF.

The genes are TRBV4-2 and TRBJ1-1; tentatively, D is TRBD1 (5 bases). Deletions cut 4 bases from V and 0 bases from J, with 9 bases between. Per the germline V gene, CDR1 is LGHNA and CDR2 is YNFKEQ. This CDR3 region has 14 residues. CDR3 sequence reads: CASSLQVMNTEAFF. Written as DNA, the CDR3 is TGTGCCAGCAGCCTACAGGTAATGAACACTGAAGCTTTCTTT.

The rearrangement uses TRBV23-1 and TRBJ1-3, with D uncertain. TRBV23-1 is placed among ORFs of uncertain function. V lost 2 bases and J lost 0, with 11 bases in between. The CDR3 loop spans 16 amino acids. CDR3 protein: CASSQESRNSGNTIYF. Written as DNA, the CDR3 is TGCGCCAGCAGTCAAGAGTCACGGAACTCTGGAAACACCATATATTTT.

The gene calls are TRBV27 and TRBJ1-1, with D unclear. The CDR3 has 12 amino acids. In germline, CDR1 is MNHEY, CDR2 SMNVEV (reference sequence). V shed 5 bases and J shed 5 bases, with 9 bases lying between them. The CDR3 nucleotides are TGTGCCAGCAGTCGGGTCGGGACTGAAGCTTTCTTT. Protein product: CASSRVGTEAFF.

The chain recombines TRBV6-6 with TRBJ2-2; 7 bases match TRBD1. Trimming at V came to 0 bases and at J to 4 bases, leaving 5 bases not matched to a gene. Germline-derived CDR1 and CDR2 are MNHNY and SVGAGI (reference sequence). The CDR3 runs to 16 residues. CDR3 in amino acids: CASSYSGQETTGELFF. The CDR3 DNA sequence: TGTGCCAGCAGTTACTCTGGACAGGAGACCACCGGGGAGCTGTTTTTT.